This entry is about one T cell receptor beta chain. No antigen is known for it. The data were obtained in a study of cytomegalovirus exposure and HLA in healthy donors. Findings and caveats of the study: It was reportedly the case that the classifier diagnosed cytomegalovirus status with high specificity and sensitivity.

Primers for the PCR totalled 60 Vbeta and 13 Jbeta. Clones were read by immunoSEQ multiplex PCR, and TCRdb kept only the in-frame ones, dropping some. The repertoire consists of around 110,000 clones, with roughly 80% occurring once and the leading ten covering 20% to 25%. This TCR was recovered from a man younger than 40 in good health and CMV-seropositive. Sequencing was done on a sample of PBMCs.

CDR3 nucleotides: TGTGCCAGCAGCGTCGGGGACAGGGTGGGTGGCTACACCTTC. It yields the protein CASSVGDRVGGYTF. The chain is built from TRBV9 and TRBJ1-2; 9 nucleotides match TRBD1. Germline CDR1 and CDR2: SGDLS and YYNGEE. The CDR3 totals 14 residues. Trimming removed 2 bases from V and 7 bases from J; junction bases left unmatched: 6.